One and the same sample provided the 21 T cell receptor beta chains below, sequenced in a study of blood T cell repertoires in COVID-19. This table comes from immunoSEQ multiplex PCR, and its TCRdb copy is limited to in-frame clones, with some not included. The data show 130,000 to 150,000 clones, with roughly 90% seen just once and about 10% held by the top ten. Sequencing was carried out using peripheral blood. All receptors derive from a middle-aged man with active or convalescent COVID-19.

The chain is built from TRBV7-2 and TRBJ2-7; 11 bases match TRBD2. Germline V gene lookup returns CDR1 SGHTA and CDR2 FQGNSA. There are 15 residues in the CDR3. V dropped 5 bases and J dropped 2; count of bases not matched to a gene: 5. The chain's CDR3 is CASSPGLAVTYEQYF. CDR3 in DNA: TGTGCCAGCAGCCCGGGACTAGCGGTTACCTACGAGCAGTACTTC. The entire variable domain, with the rest obtained from reference TRBV7-2 and TRBJ2-7, is as follows: GAGVSQSPSNKVTEKGKDVELRCDPISGHTALYWYRQSLGQGLEFLIYFQGNSAPDKSGLPSDRFSAERTGGSVSTLTIQRTQQEDSAVYLCASSPGLAVTYEQYFGPGTRLTVT.

The chain links TRBV5-1 to TRBJ2-7; 7 bases agree with TRBD2. The junction had 11 bases not matched to a gene; V was cut back by 4 bases and J by 4 bases. CDR3 size: 15 residues. Germline lookup yields CDR1 SGHRS and CDR2 YFSETQ. CDR3 amino acids: CASSLEKAGLYEQYF. The CDR3 nucleotides are TGCGCCAGCAGCCTGGAAAAAGCGGGACTTTACGAGCAGTACTTC.

The V gene is TRBV27, the J gene TRBJ2-1; D perhaps matches TRBD1 (6 bases). Trimming shortened V by 6 bases and J by 9 bases, and 12 bases separated the two germline ends. CDR3 size: 12 residues. Germline CDR1 and CDR2: MNHEY and SMNVEV (reference sequence). In DNA, the CDR3 is TGTGCCAGCAGCTACAGGGTTGGTGAGCAGTTCTTC. Protein sequence: CASSYRVGEQFF.

This clone was observed a single time. The rearrangement uses TRBV28 and TRBJ1-5; 9 nucleotides line up with TRBD1. V lost 7 bases to trimming and J lost 6 bases; unmatched junction nucleotides: 10. This CDR3 comprises 15 residues. Germline-derived CDR1 and CDR2 are MDHEN and SYDVKM. CDR3 amino acids: CASTSGQGNFQPQHF. The CDR3 coding sequence is TGTGCCAGCACTTCGGGACAGGGCAATTTTCAGCCCCAGCATTTT.

This clone turned up a few times. The chain uses TRBV28 and TRBJ1-5; D may be TRBD1 (5 bases). The CDR3 extends over 13 amino acids. V lost 1 base, J lost 7 bases, and 8 bases lay in between. The germline CDR1 and CDR2 sequences are MDHEN and SYDVKM. CDR3 bases: TGTGCCAGCAGTTTATTCGGGGGGCAGCCCCAGCATTTT. It yields the protein CASSLFGGQPQHF.

The CDR3 sequence is CAWSVRAGNYGYTF. The CDR3 region has the DNA TGTGCCTGGAGTGTAAGGGCAGGGAACTATGGCTACACCTTC. The chain uses TRBV30 and TRBJ1-2; possibly TRBD1 for D (5 bases). Per germline, CDR1 GTSNPN and CDR2 SVGIG (reference sequence). This CDR3 is built from 14 residues. V lost 0 bases and J 2 bases, leaving 10 bases between the germline ends.

In its sample, this clone was seen a few times. The V gene is TRBV5-5, the J gene TRBJ2-1; a weak D match, TRBD1 (8 bases). Trimming left V 5 bases short and J 6 bases short, with 15 bases between. CDR3 length: 14 amino acids. Germline CDR1 and CDR2: SGHKS and YYEKEE (reference sequence). For the CDR3, the DNA is TGTGCCAGCAGTTCAAACAGGGGGGGCAATGAGCAGTTCTTC. This encodes CASSSNRGGNEQFF. Based on the CDR3 plus reference TRBV5-5 and TRBJ2-1, the full variable domain is DAGVTQSPTHLIKTRGQQVTLRCSPISGHKSVSWYQQVLGQGPQFIFQYYEKEERGRGNFPDRFSARQFPNYSSELNVNALLLGDSALYLCASSSNRGGNEQFFGPGTRLTVL.

The chain combines TRBV5-1 with TRBJ2-2; 7 bases match TRBD2. The germline V gene encodes CDR1 SGHRS and CDR2 YFSETQ. Trimming cost V 1 base and J 1 base; bases outside gene matches: 1. This CDR3 comprises 15 residues. The CDR3 is CASSLPGGNTGELFF. The CDR3 coding sequence is TGCGCCAGCAGCTTGCCGGGAGGGAACACCGGGGAGCTGTTTTTT.

This chain joins TRBV19 and TRBJ1-4; D is possibly TRBD1 (5 bases). Trimming cost V 4 bases and J 4 bases, with 16 bases left between them. The CDR3 is 16 residues long. Germline CDR1 and CDR2: LNHDA and SQIVND (reference sequence). Here the CDR3 reads CASSKGTGPNNEKLFF. The CDR3, as DNA: TGTGCCAGTAGTAAAGGCACAGGCCCTAATAATGAAAAACTGTTTTTT. The entire variable domain, with the rest obtained from reference TRBV19 and TRBJ1-4, is as follows: DGGITQSPKYLFRKEGQNVTLSCEQNLNHDAMYWYRQDPGQGLRLIYYSQIVNDFQKGDIAEGYSVSREKKESFPLTVTSAQKNPTAFYLCASSKGTGPNNEKLFFGSGTQLSVL.

The genes are TRBV24-1 and TRBJ1-1; 9 nucleotides line up with TRBD1. J lost 2 bases, V lost 5 bases, and 8 bases had no gene match. CDR3 length equals 16 residues. Germline CDR1 reads KGHDR; CDR2 reads SFDVKD. The CDR3 loop reads CATSGRDRVGNTEAFF. CDR3 sequence (DNA): TGTGCCACCAGTGGACGGGACAGGGTCGGAAACACTGAAGCTTTCTTT.

This sequence joins TRBV19 and TRBJ2-4, with D tentatively TRBD1 (6 bases). Trimming took 1 base from V and 0 from J, leaving 10 bases between them. Germline V CDR1 and CDR2: LNHDA, SQIVND (reference sequence). This CDR3 has 16 amino acids. Here the CDR3 reads CASSIVGGQAKNIQYF. In DNA form, the CDR3 reads TGTGCCAGTAGTATAGTTGGGGGCCAAGCCAAAAACATTCAGTACTTC. Supplemented by reference TRBV19 and TRBJ2-4, the full variable domain reads DGGITQSPKYLFRKEGQNVTLSCEQNLNHDAMYWYRQDPGQGLRLIYYSQIVNDFQKGDIAEGYSVSREKKESFPLTVTSAQKNPTAFYLCASSIVGGQAKNIQYFGAGTRLSVL.

This clone was observed a single time. The V and J genes are TRBV6-6 and TRBJ1-2, with 9 bases identical to TRBD1. CDR3 length equals 16 residues. CDR1 and CDR2 (germline): MNHNY, SVGAGI (reference sequence). With V trimmed by 7 bases and J by 6 bases, 15 bases remained unmatched. CDR3 coding DNA: TGTGCCAGCATCCGGACAGGGGCCTCTAACGGGAATGGCTACACCTTC. This encodes CASIRTGASNGNGYTF.

This clone was seen only a few times. This chain connects TRBV5-8 to TRBJ1-1; no clear D gene. Germline V CDR1 and CDR2: SGHTS, YDEGEE. Trimming left V 0 bases short and J 0 bases short, with 15 bases between. The length of the CDR3 is 17 residues. CDR3 DNA sequence: TGTGCCAGCAGCTTGGCACTGAGGGTAAGATTGAACACTGAAGCTTTCTTT. Translating gives CASSLALRVRLNTEAFF.

The chain links TRBV11-2 to TRBJ2-7; 11 bases line up with TRBD2. The V segment lost 5 bases and the J segment 4 bases; nucleotides outside the gene matches: 10. The germline CDR1 and CDR2 sequences are SGHAT and FQNNGV. CDR3 size: 16 residues. DNA of the CDR3: TGTGCCAGCAGCGCCCCGACTAGCGGGGCGAGGTACGAGCAGTACTTC. Its translation: CASSAPTSGARYEQYF. Together with reference TRBV11-2 and TRBJ2-7, the CDR3 gives the full variable domain: EAGVAQSPRYKIIEKRQSVAFWCNPISGHATLYWYQQILGQGPKLLIQFQNNGVVDDSQLPKDRFSAERLKGVDSTLKIQPAKLEDSAVYLCASSAPTSGARYEQYFGPGTRLTVT.

The gene calls are TRBV28 and TRBJ1-2, with TRBD1 matching over 7 bases. V shed 4 bases and J 4 bases; nucleotides not matched to a gene: 3. The CDR3 has 13 residues. Germline values: CDR1 MDHEN, CDR2 SYDVKM. As DNA, the CDR3 is TGTGCCAGCAGTTGGGGACAGCTCTATGGCTACACCTTC. Translated: CASSWGQLYGYTF.

This chain connects TRBV27 to TRBJ2-4; the D gene is possibly TRBD2 (5 bases). CDR3 length equals 11 residues. The V gene's germline CDR1 is MNHEY and CDR2 SMNVEV (reference sequence). Trimming shortened V by 5 bases and J by 10 bases, and 9 bases separated the two germline ends. The CDR3 DNA is TGTGCCAGCAGTGCGGGCCTTATTCAGTACTTC. Amino acids: CASSAGLIQYF.

The rearrangement links TRBV2 to TRBJ2-7; 7 bases align to TRBD2. Germline CDR1 SNHLY, CDR2 FYNNEI. This CDR3 is 14 amino acids long. V dropped 0 bases and J dropped 6; count of bases not matched to a gene: 5. CDR3 coding DNA: TGTGCCAGCAGTGAAGCGCGGCGGGGGAGCGAGCAGTACTTC. This gives the protein CASSEARRGSEQYF.

In the case of this clone: Other DNA sequences in this sample translate to the same CDR3. The chain carries TRBV9 and TRBJ2-7; D possibly corresponds to TRBD1 (6 bases). V was clipped by 0 bases and J by 2 bases, with 12 bases between them. In germline, CDR1 is SGDLS, CDR2 YYNGEE. The CDR3 covers 15 residues. CDR3 amino acids: CASSVGQGLTYEQYF. CDR3 in DNA: TGTGCCAGCAGCGTAGGCCAGGGGCTGACCTACGAGCAGTACTTC.

The chain joins TRBV29-1 to TRBJ1-2; D is possibly TRBD1 (6 bases). Germline V CDR1 and CDR2: SQVTM, ANQGSEA. Trimming stripped 4 bases from V and 8 bases from J, with 17 bases between. This CDR3 is 13 amino acids long. The CDR3 DNA reads TGCAGCGTTGCCCCCAACAGGGCTGAAGGCTACACCTTC. Encoded protein: CSVAPNRAEGYTF.

This chain connects TRBV5-4 to TRBJ2-7; TRBD1 matches 7 bases. Germline trimming cut 3 bases from V and 5 bases from J; bases unmatched to any gene: 5. This CDR3 contains 13 residues. Germline V lookup: CDR1 SGHNT, CDR2 YYREEE (reference sequence). The CDR3 DNA follows: TGTGCCAGCAGCTACAGGGGAAGGAACGAGCAGTACTTC. This translates into CASSYRGRNEQYF. Full variable domain (missing parts from reference TRBV5-4 and TRBJ2-7): ETGVTQSPTHLIKTRGQQVTLRCSSQSGHNTVSWYQQALGQGPQFIFQYYREEENGRGNFPPRFSGLQFPNYSSELNVNALELDDSALYLCASSYRGRNEQYFGPGTRLTVT.

The rearrangement links TRBV11-2 to TRBJ1-2; weak D call: TRBD1 (5 bases). The CDR3 spans 13 residues. Trimming shortened V by 5 bases and J by 3 bases, and 10 bases separated the two germline ends. Germline V lookup: CDR1 SGHAT, CDR2 FQNNGV. The CDR3 DNA reads as TGTGCCAGCAGCGCACAGGTTTACTATGGCTACACCTTC. It specifies CASSAQVYYGYTF.